The following is a TCR beta chain sequence with its context. Its antigen is as yet unknown. This entry belongs to a study of cytomegalovirus exposure and HLA in healthy donors. The wider study: Tens of millions of unique TCR sequences came from HLA-typed donors in an early release.

General observations from the study: Earlier findings revealed that most TCR beta V segments proved productive either about 90% or about 30% of the time.

60 Vbeta and 13 Jbeta primers were used in PCR. In the authors' methods: Later analysis identified tens of millions of unique TCR beta chains, roughly 11 million shared. This table comes from immunoSEQ multiplex PCR, and its TCRdb copy is limited to in-frame clones, with some not included. V and J calls and clone size are as listed in that table; D and trimming were resolved from the DNA. The sample consists of about 77,000 clones, around 78% of them appearing once. Nominally healthy donors were sampled, though unrecorded immune exposures were likely. Trimming removed 5 bases from V and 4 bases from J, with 10 bases in between. The CDR3 sequence is 13 residues long. In germline, CDR1 is SGHTA, CDR2 FQGTGA.

Specimen: PBMCs. The sequence derives from a man in his forties in good health and CMV-seronegative. The chain recombines TRBV7-3 with TRBJ2-3, with D uncertain. The DNA for the CDR3 is TGTGCCAGCAGCCTACTGACTGCAGATACGCAGTATTTT. Protein: CASSLLTADTQYF.